A selection of T cell receptor beta chains follows, all from one sample in a study of response to subunit inactivated influenza vaccine. TCRdb re-called the RT-PCR reads with MiXCR, one entry per CDR3 protein. The sample carries 450,000 to 500,000 distinct CDR3 sequences, approximately 11% recorded once. The sequencing used PBMCs from blood, collected more than 35 days after vaccination. These receptors were collected from a man aged 50 to 59 who received an inactivated influenza vaccine. Both conserved end residues are part of each CDR3. A D gene is named only where the DNA matches it firmly. The size of a clone is reported for some rows only, either as once, few or many, or as a class for expanded clones.

v_gene	j_gene	d_gene	abundance	CDR3aa	CDR3nt
TRBV29-1	TRBJ2-1	NA	many	CSVERTRVSYRNEQFF	TGCAGCGTGGAACGAACAAGGGTATCTTACCGAAATGAGCAGTTCTTC
TRBV20-1	TRBJ2-1	NA	NA	CSASSTRTTIEQFF	TGCAGTGCTAGTAGCACCCGGACCACCATCGAGCAGTTCTTC
TRBV2	TRBJ2-1	TRBD2	NA	CASRATSGGKNEQFF	TGTGCCAGCAGGGCTACTAGCGGGGGGAAAAATGAGCAGTTCTTC
TRBV18	TRBJ1-1	NA	few	CASSTTRNTEAFF	TGTGCCAGCTCAACCACCAGAAACACTGAAGCTTTCTTT
TRBV7-9	TRBJ2-4	NA	NA	CASSPLGTRPGNIQYF	TGTGCCAGCAGCCCCCTGGGCACGCGTCCTGGGAACATTCAGTACTTC
TRBV6-2/TRBV6-3	TRBJ2-7	TRBD2	NA	CASSRLAGWNYEQYF	TGTGCCAGCAGCAGACTAGCGGGATGGAATTACGAGCAGTACTTC
TRBV4-2	TRBJ2-7	NA	few	CASSLGTWGHYEQYF	TGTGCCAGCAGCCTAGGGACATGGGGTCACTACGAGCAGTACTTC
TRBV3-1	TRBJ2-1	NA	NA	CASSQVFHEQFF	TGTGCCAGCAGCCAAGTTTTTCATGAGCAGTTCTTC
TRBV12-3/TRBV12-4	TRBJ2-7	NA	NA	CASRPRTVRYEQYF	TGTGCCAGCAGACCTCGGACAGTGAGATACGAGCAGTACTTC
TRBV29-1	TRBJ2-3	NA	many	CSVEGRRDTQYF	TGCAGCGTTGAAGGGCGCCGCGATACGCAGTATTTT
TRBV20-1	TRBJ2-1	NA	many	CSAINTGTNNEQFF	TGCAGTGCTATAAACACGGGTACCAACAATGAGCAGTTCTTC
TRBV7-8	TRBJ2-7	TRBD2	NA	CASSYGTSGRLYEQYF	TGTGCCAGCAGCTATGGGACTAGCGGGAGGTTATACGAGCAGTACTTC
TRBV4-2	TRBJ2-5	NA	NA	CASSQQRTYQETQYF	TGTGCCAGCAGCCAGCAGCGGACGTACCAAGAGACCCAGTACTTC
TRBV24-1	TRBJ2-1	TRBD2	few	CATSDLKRGSSYNEQFF	TGTGCCACCAGTGATCTAAAGCGGGGGAGCTCCTACAATGAGCAGTTCTTC
TRBV7-8	TRBJ1-6	TRBD1	many	CASSLVDRGKGSPLHF	TGTGCCAGCAGCTTGGTGGACAGGGGAAAGGGTTCACCCCTCCACTTT
TRBV5-1	TRBJ2-1	NA	NA	CASSLSTGVNEQFF	TGCGCCAGCAGCCTAAGCACAGGTGTGAATGAGCAGTTCTTC
TRBV7-2	TRBJ1-4	NA	few	CASSFWGINEKLFF	TGTGCCAGCAGCTTTTGGGGAATTAATGAAAAACTGTTTTTT
TRBV24-1	TRBJ2-5	NA	NA	CATSDSGLETQYF	TGTGCCACCAGTGATTCCGGTCTGGAGACCCAGTACTTC
TRBV20-1	TRBJ2-2	NA	many	CSAARRGPNTGELFF	TGCAGTGCTGCCCGGAGGGGCCCGAACACCGGGGAGCTGTTTTTT
TRBV20-1	TRBJ2-3	NA	NA	CSVSGAFTDTQYF	TGCAGTGTCTCGGGGGCATTCACAGATACGCAGTATTTT
TRBV29-1	TRBJ1-1	NA	NA	CSVLKSMNTEAFF	TGCAGCGTTCTCAAGAGCATGAACACTGAAGCTTTCTTT
TRBV27	TRBJ1-2	NA	NA	CASSLSLNYGYTF	TGTGCCAGCAGTTTATCTCTTAACTATGGCTACACCTTC
TRBV7-2	TRBJ2-1	NA	NA	CASSLGGGVSYNEQFF	TGTGCCAGCAGCCTAGGAGGCGGGGTTAGCTACAATGAGCAGTTCTTC
TRBV10-3	TRBJ2-5	TRBD2	NA	CAISEAGLAGETIETQYF	TGTGCCATCAGTGAGGCGGGACTAGCGGGAGAGACCATAGAGACCCAGTACTTC
TRBV12-3/TRBV12-4	TRBJ2-2	NA	many	CASSLRQGFTGELFF	TGTGCCAGCAGTTTGAGGCAGGGGTTTACCGGGGAGCTGTTTTTT
TRBV7-8	TRBJ2-5	NA	NA	CASSLMMTGVGETQYF	TGTGCCAGCAGCTTGATGATGACGGGGGTCGGAGAGACCCAGTACTTC